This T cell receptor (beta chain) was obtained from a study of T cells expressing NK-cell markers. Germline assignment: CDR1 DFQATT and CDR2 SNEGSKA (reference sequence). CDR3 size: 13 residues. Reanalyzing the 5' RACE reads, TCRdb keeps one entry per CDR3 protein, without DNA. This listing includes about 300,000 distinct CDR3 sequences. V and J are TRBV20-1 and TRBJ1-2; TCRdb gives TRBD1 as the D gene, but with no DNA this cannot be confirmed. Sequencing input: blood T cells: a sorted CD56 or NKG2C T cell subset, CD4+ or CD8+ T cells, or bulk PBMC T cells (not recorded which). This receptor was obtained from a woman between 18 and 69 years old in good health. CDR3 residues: CSARKLSAGGYTF.